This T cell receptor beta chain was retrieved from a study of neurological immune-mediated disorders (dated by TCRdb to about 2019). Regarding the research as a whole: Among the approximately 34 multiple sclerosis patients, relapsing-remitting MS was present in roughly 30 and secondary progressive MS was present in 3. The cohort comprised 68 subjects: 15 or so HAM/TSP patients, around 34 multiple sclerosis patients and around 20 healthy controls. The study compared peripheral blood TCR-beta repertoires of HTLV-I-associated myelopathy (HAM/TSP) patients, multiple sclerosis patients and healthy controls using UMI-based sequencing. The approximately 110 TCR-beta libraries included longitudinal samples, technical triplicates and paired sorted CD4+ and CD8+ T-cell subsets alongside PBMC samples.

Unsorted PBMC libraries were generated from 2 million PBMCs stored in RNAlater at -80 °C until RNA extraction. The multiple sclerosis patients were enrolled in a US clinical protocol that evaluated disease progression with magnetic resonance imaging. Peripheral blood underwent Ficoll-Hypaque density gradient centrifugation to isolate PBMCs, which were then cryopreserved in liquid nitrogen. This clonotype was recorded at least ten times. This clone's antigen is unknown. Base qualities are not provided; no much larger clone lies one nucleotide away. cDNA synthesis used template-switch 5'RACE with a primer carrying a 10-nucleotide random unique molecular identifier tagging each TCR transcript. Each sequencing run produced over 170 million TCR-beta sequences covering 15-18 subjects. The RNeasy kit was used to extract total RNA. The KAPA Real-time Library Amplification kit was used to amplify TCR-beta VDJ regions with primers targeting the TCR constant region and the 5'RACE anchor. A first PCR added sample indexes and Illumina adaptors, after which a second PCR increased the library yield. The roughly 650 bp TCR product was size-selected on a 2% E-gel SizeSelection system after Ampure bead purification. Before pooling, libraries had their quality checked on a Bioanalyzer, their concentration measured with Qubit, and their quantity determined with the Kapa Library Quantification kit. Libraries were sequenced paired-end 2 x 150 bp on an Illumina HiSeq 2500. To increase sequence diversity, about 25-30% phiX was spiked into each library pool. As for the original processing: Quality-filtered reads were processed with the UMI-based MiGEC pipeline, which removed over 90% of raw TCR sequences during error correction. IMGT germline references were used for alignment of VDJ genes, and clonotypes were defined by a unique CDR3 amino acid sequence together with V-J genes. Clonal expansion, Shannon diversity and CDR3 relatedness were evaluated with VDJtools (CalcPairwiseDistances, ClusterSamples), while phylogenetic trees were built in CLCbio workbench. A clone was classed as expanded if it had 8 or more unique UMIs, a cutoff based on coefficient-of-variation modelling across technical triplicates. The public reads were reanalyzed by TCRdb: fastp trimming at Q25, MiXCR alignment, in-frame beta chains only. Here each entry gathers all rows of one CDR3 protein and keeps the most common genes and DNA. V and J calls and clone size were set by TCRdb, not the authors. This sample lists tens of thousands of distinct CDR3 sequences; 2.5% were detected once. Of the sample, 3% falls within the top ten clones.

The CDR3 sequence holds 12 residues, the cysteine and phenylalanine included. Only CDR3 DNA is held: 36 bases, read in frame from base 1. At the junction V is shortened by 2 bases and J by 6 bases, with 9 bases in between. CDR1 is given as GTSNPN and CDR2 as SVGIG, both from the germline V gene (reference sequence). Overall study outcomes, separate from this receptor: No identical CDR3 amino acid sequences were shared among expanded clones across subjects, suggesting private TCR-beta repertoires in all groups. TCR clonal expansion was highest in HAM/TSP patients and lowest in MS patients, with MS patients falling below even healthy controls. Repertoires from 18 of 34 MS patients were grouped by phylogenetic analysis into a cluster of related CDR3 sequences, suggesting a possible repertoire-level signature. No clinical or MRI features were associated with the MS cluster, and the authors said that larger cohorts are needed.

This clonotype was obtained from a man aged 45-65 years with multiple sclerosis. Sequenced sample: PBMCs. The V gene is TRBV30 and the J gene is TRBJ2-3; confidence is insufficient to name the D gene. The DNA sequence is TGTGCCTGGAGTCTCCTGTCGGATACGCAGTATTTT. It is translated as CAWSLLSDTQYF.